This T cell receptor (beta chain) was sequenced for a study of blood T cell repertoires in COVID-19. Study information: The study drew acute and convalescent COVID-19 samples from the United States, Italy and Spain. The cDNA or gDNA used as material had been derived from T cells, B-cell-depleted T cells, or PBMCs.

Authors' analysis steps: For nucleated cells, counts were estimated from reference gene primer amplification. TCRdb's table, derived via immunoSEQ multiplex PCR, lists solely in-frame clones and lacks some. D and trimming come from the DNA, and the V and J calls and clone size come from that table. The top ten clones hold around 19% of a sample with about 98,000 clones, 82% of them seen once. Germline assignment: CDR1 SGHNT and CDR2 YYREEE (reference sequence). The CDR3 has 13 amino acids. V lost 0 bases and J 11 bases, leaving 13 bases between the germline ends. The sequence derives from an elderly man with acute or convalescent COVID-19. The chain joins TRBV5-4 to TRBJ2-3, with D uncertain. The material sequenced was peripheral blood. CDR3 DNA sequence: TGTGCCAGCAGCTTGGCCGGAGATCGAGAGCAGTATTTT. Encoded protein: CASSLAGDREQYF.